A selection of T cell receptor beta chains follows, all from one sample in a study of control samples from healthy donors and cancer patients. TCRdb's table, derived via immunoSEQ multiplex PCR, lists solely in-frame clones and lacks some. Among about 160,000 clones listed, 80% to 95% were seen once. The sequenced sample consisted of blood. The receptors were sampled from a woman aged 60-75 years in good health. The conserved cysteine and the conserved F or W are not part of the CDR3 here. The order of the fields is CDR3 protein, clone size, J gene, V gene. Not all rows give a size; the values are once, few, many and, for expanded clones, a class.

CDR3: ASSIQAGSTDTQY
size: -
J: TRBJ2-3
V: TRBV19

CDR3: ASSQGLAPGGETQY
size: -
J: TRBJ2-5
V: TRBV4-3

CDR3: ASSLATALVLNYGYT
size: -
J: TRBJ1-2
V: TRBV7-9

CDR3: ASSGNDGETQY
size: -
J: TRBJ2-5
V: TRBV11-2

CDR3: ASSVSPGRAGGDSPLH
size: once
J: TRBJ1-6
V: TRBV9

CDR3: ASSLTMNEQY
size: -
J: TRBJ2-7
V: TRBV5-4

CDR3: ASSPRARDANTGELF
size: -
J: TRBJ2-2
V: TRBV18

CDR3: ASSIVPGPYEQY
size: -
J: TRBJ2-7
V: TRBV19

CDR3: ASSQDRFPSYNEQF
size: -
J: TRBJ2-1
V: TRBV3-1/TRBV3-2

CDR3: ASSYRGQGRAGNTEAF
size: -
J: TRBJ1-1
V: TRBV6-2/TRBV6-3

CDR3: ASSPGQVQNQPQH
size: -
J: TRBJ1-5
V: TRBV7-2

CDR3: ATRQGGSVGELF
size: -
J: TRBJ2-2
V: TRBV10-2

CDR3: ARTGRASTDTQY
size: -
J: TRBJ2-3
V: TRBV2

CDR3: ASSRGVQRGFQETQY
size: -
J: TRBJ2-5
V: TRBV7-8

CDR3: ASTSQGRPQH
size: -
J: TRBJ1-5
V: TRBV23-1

CDR3: AISADRVPEQY
size: once
J: TRBJ2-7
V: TRBV10-3

CDR3: ASSPRSPGPFSWEQY
size: -
J: TRBJ2-7
V: TRBV18

CDR3: ASSPSLVGLRGGQETQY
size: -
J: TRBJ2-5
V: TRBV7-2

CDR3: AGSLNTGGYT
size: -
J: TRBJ1-2
V: TRBV11-2

CDR3: AWSPTGGRTEAF
size: once
J: TRBJ1-1
V: TRBV30

CDR3: ASSRRDRGLSIYGYT
size: -
J: TRBJ1-2
V: TRBV5-6

CDR3: ASSLEAARGNYGYT
size: -
J: TRBJ1-2
V: TRBV5-5

CDR3: ASSPLTRAAATNEKLF
size: -
J: TRBJ1-4
V: TRBV18

CDR3: ASSVEARGNTEAF
size: -
J: TRBJ1-1
V: TRBV9

CDR3: ASSESRPGLTYGYT
size: -
J: TRBJ1-2
V: TRBV25-1

CDR3: ASSLVGVGNTEAF
size: -
J: TRBJ1-1
V: TRBV5-1

CDR3: ASSLGVAKNIQY
size: -
J: TRBJ2-4
V: TRBV5-1

CDR3: ASSGPGQGAQNIQY
size: -
J: TRBJ2-4
V: TRBV7-2